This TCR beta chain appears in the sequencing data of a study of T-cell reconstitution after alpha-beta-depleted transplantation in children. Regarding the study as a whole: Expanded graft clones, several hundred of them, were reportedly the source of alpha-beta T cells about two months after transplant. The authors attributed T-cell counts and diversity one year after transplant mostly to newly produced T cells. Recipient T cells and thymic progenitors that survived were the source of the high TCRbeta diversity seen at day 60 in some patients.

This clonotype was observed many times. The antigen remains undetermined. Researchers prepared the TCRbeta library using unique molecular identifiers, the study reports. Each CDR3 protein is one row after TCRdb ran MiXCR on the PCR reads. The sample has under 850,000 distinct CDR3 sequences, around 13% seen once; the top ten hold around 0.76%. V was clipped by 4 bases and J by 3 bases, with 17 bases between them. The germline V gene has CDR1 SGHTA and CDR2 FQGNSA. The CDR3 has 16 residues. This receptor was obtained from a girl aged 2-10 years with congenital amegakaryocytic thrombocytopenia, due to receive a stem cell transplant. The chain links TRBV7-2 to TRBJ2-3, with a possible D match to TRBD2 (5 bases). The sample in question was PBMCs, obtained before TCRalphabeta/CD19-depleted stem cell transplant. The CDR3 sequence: CASSSTLQRITDTQYF. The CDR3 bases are TGTGCCAGCAGCTCAACCCTACAGCGGATAACAGATACGCAGTATTTT.